The 21 T cell receptor beta chains given below trace back to one sample, sequenced in a study of cytomegalovirus exposure and HLA in healthy donors. The PCR contained 60 Vbeta and 13 Jbeta primers. The assay was immunoSEQ multiplex PCR, and TCRdb's table has in-frame clones only and misses some. The table records about 180,000 clones, roughly 83% of them present only once. Sequencing was carried out using PBMCs. The origin of the receptors is a boy younger than 10 in good health and CMV-seronegative.

The rearrangement joins TRBV6-1 to TRBJ1-6, with TRBD1 matching 9 bases. Per germline, CDR1 MNHNS and CDR2 SASEGT. This CDR3 region has 14 residues. The ends lost 3 bases at V and 10 bases at J; junction bases unmatched: 4. CDR3 coding DNA: TGTGCCAGCAGTGAGACAGGGGGAGGGTCACCCCTCCACTTT. Translating gives CASSETGGGSPLHF.

V and J are TRBV18 and TRBJ2-7, with D possibly matching TRBD1 (6 bases). V shed 5 bases and J shed 2 bases, with 10 bases lying between them. The CDR3 is made up of 13 amino acids. Germline loops: CDR1 KGHSH, CDR2 LQKENI. In DNA form, the CDR3 reads TGTGCCAGCTCAAAGGGACAAGCCTACGAGCAGTACGTC. This encodes CASSKGQAYEQYV.

In this sample, this clone turned up once. The rearrangement uses TRBV6-1 and TRBJ2-7; D is unclear. Germline V gene lookup returns CDR1 MNHNS and CDR2 SASEGT. V shed 8 bases and J shed 3 bases, with 11 bases lying between them. The CDR3 spans 12 residues. The chain's CDR3 is CASSPRSYEQYV. The CDR3 region has the DNA TGTGCCAGCTCCCCTAGAAGCTACGAGCAGTACGTC.

The chain has TRBV7-2 and TRBJ2-1, with D perhaps matching TRBD2 (5 bases). The CDR3 covers 12 residues. V was shortened by 6 bases and J by 8 bases, with 11 bases between the two germline ends. Germline CDR1 is SGHTA and CDR2 is FQGNSA. In nucleotides, the CDR3 is TGTGCCAGCAGGTTAAGGGAGCATGAGCAGTTCTTC. It codes for CASRLREHEQFF.

The V call is TRBV6-4, the J call TRBJ1-2; D gene ambiguous. The CDR3 runs 13 residues. Germline CDR1 is MRHNA and CDR2 is SNTAGT. V was trimmed by 11 bases and J by 2 bases, leaving 15 bases between them. This CDR3 reads CAGLYGLNYGYTF. The DNA for the CDR3 is TGTGCCGGACTGTACGGGCTAAACTATGGCTACACCTTC.

The genes are TRBV7-9 and TRBJ2-5, with D perhaps TRBD2 (6 bases). The CDR3 covers 16 residues. Germline CDR1 reads SEHNR; CDR2 reads FQNEAQ (reference sequence). V lost 5 bases and J lost 0, with 16 bases in between. CDR3 DNA: TGTGCCAGCAGCCTACGACGGGGACTGAACCAAGAGACCCAGTACTTC. This encodes CASSLRRGLNQETQYF.

The chain uses TRBV30 and TRBJ2-3; D not resolved. The CDR3 is 11 residues long. Germline assignment: CDR1 GTSNPN and CDR2 SVGIG (reference sequence). Trimming removed 2 bases from V and 3 bases from J, with 3 bases in between. The CDR3 coding sequence is TGTGCCTGGAGTTCTACAGATACGCAGTATTTT. Translating it yields CAWSSTDTQYF.

V is TRBV5-4 and J is TRBJ1-1; D may be TRBD1 (5 bases). In germline, CDR1 is SGHNT, CDR2 YYREEE (reference sequence). This CDR3 comprises 14 residues. With 5 bases removed from V and 8 bases from J, the gap between germline ends came to 19 bases. This CDR3 is CASSRSGGSREAFF. The CDR3 DNA reads TGTGCCAGCAGTAGGTCGGGGGGATCAAGGGAAGCTTTCTTT.

The CDR3, as DNA: TGTGCCAGCAGTGAAAGGCAGGTTTACGAGCAGTACTTC. Translating it yields CASSERQVYEQYF. The chain carries TRBV6-1 and TRBJ2-7, with no clear D. Trimming left V 2 bases short and J 4 bases short, with 9 bases between. This CDR3 is 13 amino acids long. Germline values: CDR1 MNHNS, CDR2 SASEGT.

The chain uses TRBV11-2 and TRBJ2-1; the D gene is possibly TRBD2 (5 bases). CDR1 is SGHAT and CDR2 is FQNNGV in the germline V gene. The CDR3 contains 15 residues. V lost 2 bases to trimming and J lost 8 bases, with 16 bases between them. The CDR3 DNA reads TGTGCCAGCAGCTTACCGGGCGGGTCTCTCCATGAGCAGTTCTTC. This gives the protein CASSLPGGSLHEQFF.

The chain employs TRBV5-1 and TRBJ2-5; TRBD2 matches 7 bases. V was clipped by 0 bases and J by 4 bases; unmatched bases: 3. CDR3 length: 14 residues. Germline CDR1 is SGHRS and CDR2 is YFSETQ. CDR3 nucleotides: TGCGCCAGCAGCTTGGCGGCTAGCGGAGAGACCCAGTACTTC. Residues: CASSLAASGETQYF.

The J gene is TRBJ1-2, the V gene TRBV6-1; possible D gene TRBD1, 6 bases. This CDR3 region has 15 residues. Germline CDR1 and CDR2: MNHNS and SASEGT. V gave up 3 bases and J gave up 5 bases, with 16 bases separating them. CDR3 sequence reads: CASSDITGQRYGYTF. DNA of the CDR3: TGTGCCAGCAGTGATATAACAGGGCAAAGATATGGCTACACCTTC.

The V call is TRBV18, the J call TRBJ2-5; 13 nucleotides line up with TRBD2. The CDR3 is made up of 19 amino acids. J gave up 3 bases and V 1 base, and 11 bases lay outside the gene matches. The germline gives CDR1 KGHSH, CDR2 LQKENI. The CDR3: CASSPLSGLAGAQKETQYF. For the CDR3, the DNA is TGTGCCAGCTCACCACTCTCCGGACTAGCGGGGGCGCAAAAAGAGACCCAGTACTTC.

With respect to this clone: It is likely a read error, because the conserved phenylalanine at the end of the CDR3 is missing. The chain links TRBV6-5 to TRBJ1-1, with 9 bases lining up with TRBD1. V lost 2 bases to trimming and J lost 3 bases; unmatched junction nucleotides: 7. The CDR3 runs to 16 residues. CDR1 is MNHEY, CDR2 SVGAGI, per germline. CDR3 region: CASSYMQQGADTEAFL. DNA of the CDR3: TGTGCCAGCAGTTACATGCAACAGGGGGCTGACACTGAAGCTTTCCTT.

This clone has only a few counts. V is TRBV30 and J is TRBJ1-3; weak D call: TRBD1 (6 bases). V was pared by 4 bases and J by 3 bases, with 13 bases between. This CDR3 has 14 residues. Looked up from germline, CDR1 is GTSNPN and CDR2 is SVGIG (reference sequence). The CDR3 spells CAWIQGGVGNTIYF. Here the CDR3 DNA reads TGTGCCTGGATCCAAGGGGGGGTTGGAAACACCATATATTTT.

Points on this clone: One junction end disagrees with the germline gene, perhaps due to a read error. The chain employs TRBV2 and TRBJ2-5, with 7 bases fitting TRBD2. CDR3 length: 16 residues. Germline lookup yields CDR1 SNHLY and CDR2 FYNNEI. This CDR3 reads CANSRKRGLLGETRYF. CDR3 nucleotides: TGTGCCAACAGTCGTAAGCGGGGCCTCTTAGGGGAGACCCGGTACTTC.

V and J are TRBV7-8 and TRBJ1-2; 8 bases map to TRBD1. Germline loops: CDR1 SGHVS, CDR2 FQNEAQ. V gave up 0 bases and J gave up 3 bases; unmatched junction bases: 6. This CDR3 has 16 amino acids. CDR3 residues: CASSLAPGQAHYGYTF. The DNA of the CDR3 is TGTGCCAGCAGCTTAGCCCCGGGACAGGCTCACTATGGCTACACCTTC.

This chain joins TRBV13 and TRBJ2-2; 10 nucleotides match TRBD2. The V and J ends lost 4 bases and 3 bases, in that order; junction bases with no gene match: 5. Germline lookup yields CDR1 PRHDT and CDR2 FYEKMQ (reference sequence). The CDR3 covers 16 residues. CDR3 nucleotides: TGTGCCAGCAGCTCTACTGGACTAGCGGACACCGGGGAGCTGTTTTTT. Its protein product is CASSSTGLADTGELFF.

The CDR3 coding sequence is TGTGCCTGGAGTCACAGGGGGAGGACCGGGGAGCTGTTTTTT. Its translation is CAWSHRGRTGELFF. This sequence joins TRBV30 and TRBJ2-2; 8 nucleotides match TRBD1. Germline CDR1 reads GTSNPN; CDR2 reads SVGIG (reference sequence). The CDR3 spans 14 residues. Losses at the gene ends were 2 bases for V and 5 bases for J; bases not matched to a gene: 4.

The V call is TRBV6-6, the J call TRBJ2-7, with TRBD2 matching 8 bases. The length of the CDR3 is 14 residues. V trimming: 2 bases; J trimming: 3 bases; junction bases outside the gene matches: 3. Germline V lookup: CDR1 MNHNY, CDR2 SVGAGI (reference sequence). The CDR3 DNA reads TGTGCCAGCAGTTACACTAGCGGACTCTACGAGCAGTACTTC. Amino acid sequence: CASSYTSGLYEQYF.

The chain joins TRBV15 to TRBJ2-3; TRBD2 matches 14 bases. Per germline, CDR1 LNHNV and CDR2 YYDKDF (reference sequence). V lost 4 bases and J lost 5; bases outside the gene matches: 2. This CDR3 is 15 amino acids long. The CDR3 DNA follows: TGTGCCACCAGCAAGGGACTAGCGGGGGAAGATACGCAGTATTTT. Protein sequence: CATSKGLAGEDTQYF.